Below, one T cell receptor beta chain is given with its context. Clones were sequenced by immunoSEQ multiplex PCR, and TCRdb holds only the in-frame ones, with some missing. The data show under 400,000 clones, around 89% seen once. These data belong to a study of blood T cell repertoires in COVID-19. Germline CDR1 LGHDT, CDR2 YNNKEL (reference sequence). Trimming cost V 6 bases and J 4 bases, with 10 bases left between them. The CDR3 sequence is 13 residues long. The chain carries TRBV3-1 (or the pseudogene TRBV3-2) and TRBJ1-5; a possible D gene is TRBD1 (5 bases). Sequenced material: peripheral blood. The source is a woman aged 30 to 39 with COVID-19, enrolled during active disease. The CDR3 coding sequence is TGTGCCAGCAGTGGGGGGGGGAATCAGCCCCAGCATTTT. Amino acids: CASSGGGNQPQHF.